Listed below are T cell receptor beta chains from one sample, sequenced in a study. TCRdb reanalysed the 5' RACE reads using MiXCR and keeps one entry per CDR3 protein. This table has over 40,000 distinct CDR3 sequences, 20% to 25% appearing once. The sequenced material came from Tregs sorted from a lymph node. The receptor set was obtained from a female donor with breast cancer. The CDR3 runs from the conserved cysteine through the conserved F or W. D genes are given only for firm matches. Only part of the rows carry a size: once, few, many, or a class if the clone is expanded.

d_gene,abundance,len,j_gene,v_gene,CDR3aa,CDR3nt
NA,many,12,TRBJ2-7,TRBV4-2,CASSQGSYEQYF,TGTGCCAGCAGCCAAGGGTCCTACGAGCAGTACTTC
NA,NA,14,TRBJ1-5,TRBV2,CTSSAGVNNQPQHF,TGTACCAGCAGTGCAGGGGTGAATAATCAGCCCCAGCATTTT
NA,many,14,TRBJ1-4,TRBV4-3,CASSQDQRDEKLFF,TGCGCCAGCAGCCAAGATCAACGGGATGAAAAACTGTTTTTT
TRBD2,NA,16,TRBJ2-5,TRBV7-3,CASSLWGGGSGETQYF,TGTGCCAGCAGCTTATGGGGCGGGGGTTCCGGAGAGACCCAGTACTTC
NA,few,13,TRBJ2-3,TRBV6-1,CAIGRGGPDTQYF,TGTGCCATCGGCCGCGGGGGCCCAGATACGCAGTATTTT
NA,many,12,TRBJ2-2,TRBV7-3,CASSLLGGELFF,TGTGCCAGCAGCTTATTGGGCGGGGAGCTGTTTTTT
TRBD1,many,15,TRBJ2-5,TRBV24-1,CATSDPGQGWETQYF,TGTGCCACCAGTGATCCCGGACAGGGTTGGGAGACCCAGTACTTC
NA,medium-sized,15,TRBJ2-1,TRBV6-5,CASSYSNRRSDEQFF,TGTGCCAGCAGTTACTCTAACAGGCGGTCGGATGAGCAGTTCTTC
NA,many,15,TRBJ1-1,TRBV5-1,CASSSAGATATEAFF,TGCGCCAGCAGCTCGGCGGGGGCCACTGCGACTGAAGCTTTCTTT
NA,few,14,TRBJ1-1,TRBV5-1,CAGSYRGDGAEAFF,TGCGCCGGCAGCTATCGAGGGGATGGGGCTGAAGCTTTCTTT
TRBD1,many,14,TRBJ1-5,TRBV5-5,CASSSGQGNQPQHF,TGTGCCAGCAGTTCGGGACAGGGAAATCAGCCCCAGCATTTT
NA,NA,14,TRBJ2-6,TRBV6-1,CASSAGFGANVLTF,TGTGCCAGCAGTGCTGGGTTTGGGGCCAACGTCCTGACTTTC
TRBD2,once,16,TRBJ2-7,TRBV9,CASSKFLAGGVSEQYF,TGTGCCAGCAGTAAATTTCTAGCGGGAGGGGTGTCCGAGCAGTACTTC
TRBD2,few,15,TRBJ2-3,TRBV7-9,CASSSRTSVWGTQYF,TGTGCCAGCAGCTCCCGGACTAGCGTCTGGGGCACGCAGTATTTT
TRBD2,few,21,TRBJ2-3,TRBV15,CATSRLPTGTSGKGSTDTQYF,TGTGCCACCAGCAGACTACCAACCGGGACTAGCGGGAAGGGTAGCACAGATACGCAGTATTTT
NA,NA,13,TRBJ1-2,TRBV7-3,CASSFGRNMDYTF,TGTGCCAGCAGCTTCGGCAGGAATATGGACTACACCTTC
TRBD1,many,16,TRBJ2-5,TRBV9,CASSAPGTGGLETQYF,TGTGCCAGCAGCGCCCCCGGGACAGGGGGCCTAGAGACCCAGTACTTC
NA,few,12,TRBJ1-2,TRBV5-1,CASSLGNYGYTF,TGCGCCAGCAGCTTAGGAAACTATGGCTACACCTTC
NA,NA,13,TRBJ2-1,TRBV2,CASSEKHLGEQFF,TGTGCCAGCAGTGAAAAGCATTTGGGTGAGCAGTTCTTC
NA,few,15,TRBJ1-4,TRBV20-1,CSARDQDKENEKLFF,TGCAGTGCTAGAGATCAAGACAAAGAAAATGAAAAACTGTTTTTT
TRBD2,many,15,TRBJ2-7,TRBV5-5,CASSIATSASYEQYF,TGTGCCAGCAGCATTGCTACTAGCGCCTCCTACGAGCAGTACTTC
TRBD2,NA,13,TRBJ2-1,TRBV9,CASSLYGEGKQFF,TGTGCCAGCAGCCTTTATGGGGAGGGGAAGCAGTTCTTC